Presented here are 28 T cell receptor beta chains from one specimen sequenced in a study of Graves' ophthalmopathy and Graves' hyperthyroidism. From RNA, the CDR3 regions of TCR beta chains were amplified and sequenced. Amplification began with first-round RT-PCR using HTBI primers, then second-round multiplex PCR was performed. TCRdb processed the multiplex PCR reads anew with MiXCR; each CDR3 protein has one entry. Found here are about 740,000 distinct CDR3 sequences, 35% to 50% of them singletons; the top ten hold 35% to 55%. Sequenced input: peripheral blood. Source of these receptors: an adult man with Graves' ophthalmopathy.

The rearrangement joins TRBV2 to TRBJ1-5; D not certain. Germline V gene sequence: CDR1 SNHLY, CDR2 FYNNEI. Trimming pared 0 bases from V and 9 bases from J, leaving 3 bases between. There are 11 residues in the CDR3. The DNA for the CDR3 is TGTGCCAGCAGTGAAGCGGGGCCCCAGCATTTT. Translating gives CASSEAGPQHF.

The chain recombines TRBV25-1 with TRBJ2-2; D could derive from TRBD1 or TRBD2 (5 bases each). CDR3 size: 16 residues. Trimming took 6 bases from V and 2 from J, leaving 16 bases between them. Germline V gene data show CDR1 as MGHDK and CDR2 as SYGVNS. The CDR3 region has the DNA TGTGCCAGCAGCCATAAGGGACCGATTAACACCGGGGAGCTGTTTTTT. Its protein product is CASSHKGPINTGELFF.

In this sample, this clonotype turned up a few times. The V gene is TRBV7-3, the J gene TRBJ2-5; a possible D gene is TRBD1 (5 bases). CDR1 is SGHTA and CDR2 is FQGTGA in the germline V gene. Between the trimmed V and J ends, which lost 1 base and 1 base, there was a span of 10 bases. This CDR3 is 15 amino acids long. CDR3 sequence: CASSLNGHLQETQYF. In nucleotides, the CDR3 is TGTGCCAGCAGCTTAAACGGACACCTCCAAGAGACCCAGTACTTC.

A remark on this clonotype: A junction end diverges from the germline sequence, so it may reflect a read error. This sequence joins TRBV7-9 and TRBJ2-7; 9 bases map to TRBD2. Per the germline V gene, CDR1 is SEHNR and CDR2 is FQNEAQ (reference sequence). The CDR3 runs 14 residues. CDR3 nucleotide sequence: TGCGCCAGCAGCCAGGTTAGCGGGGGTTACGAGCAGTACTTC. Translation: CASSQVSGGYEQYF. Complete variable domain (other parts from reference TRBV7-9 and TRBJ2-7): DTGVSQNPRHKITKRGQNVTFRCDPISEHNRLYWYRQTLGQGPEFLTYFQNEAQLEKSRLLSDRFSAERPKGSFSTLEIQRTEQGDSAMYLCASSQVSGGYEQYFGPGTRLTVT.

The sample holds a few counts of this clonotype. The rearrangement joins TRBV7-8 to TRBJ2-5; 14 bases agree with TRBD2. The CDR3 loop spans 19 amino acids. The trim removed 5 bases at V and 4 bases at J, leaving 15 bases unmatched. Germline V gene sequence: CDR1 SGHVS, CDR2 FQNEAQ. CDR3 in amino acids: CASSLRTSGGPVLGETQYF. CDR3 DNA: TGTGCCAGCAGCCTCCGGACTAGCGGGGGGCCGGTCCTAGGAGAGACCCAGTACTTC.

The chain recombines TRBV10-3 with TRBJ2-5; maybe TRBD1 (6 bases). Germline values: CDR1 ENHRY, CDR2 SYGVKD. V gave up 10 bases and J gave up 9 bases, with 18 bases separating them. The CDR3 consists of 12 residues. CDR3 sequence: CANRESGPPQYF. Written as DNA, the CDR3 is TGTGCCAACAGGGAGTCTGGTCCTCCCCAGTACTTC.

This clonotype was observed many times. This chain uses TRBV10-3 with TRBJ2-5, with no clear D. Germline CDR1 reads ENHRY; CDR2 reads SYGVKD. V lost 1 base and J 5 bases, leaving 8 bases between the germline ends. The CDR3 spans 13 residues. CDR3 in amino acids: CAISELERETQYF. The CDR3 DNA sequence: TGTGCCATCAGTGAGTTGGAGAGGGAGACCCAGTACTTC.

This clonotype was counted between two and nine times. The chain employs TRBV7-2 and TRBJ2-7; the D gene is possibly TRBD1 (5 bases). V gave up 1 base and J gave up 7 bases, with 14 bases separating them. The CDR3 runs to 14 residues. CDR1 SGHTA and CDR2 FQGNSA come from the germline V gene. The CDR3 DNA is TGTGCCAGCAGCTTAGAGTACGCGACAGAAGAGCAGTACTTC. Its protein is CASSLEYATEEQYF.

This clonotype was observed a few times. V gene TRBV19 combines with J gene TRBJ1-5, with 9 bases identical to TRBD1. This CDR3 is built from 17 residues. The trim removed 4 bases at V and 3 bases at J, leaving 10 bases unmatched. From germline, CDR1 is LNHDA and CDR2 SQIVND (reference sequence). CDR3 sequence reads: CASSTLRDRVVNQPQHF. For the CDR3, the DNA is TGTGCCAGTAGTACCCTCCGGGACAGGGTAGTCAATCAGCCCCAGCATTTT.

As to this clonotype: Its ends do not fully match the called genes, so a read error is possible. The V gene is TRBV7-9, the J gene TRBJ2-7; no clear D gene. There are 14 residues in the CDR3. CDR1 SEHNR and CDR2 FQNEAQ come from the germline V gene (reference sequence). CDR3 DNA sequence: TGTGCCAGCAGCCCCTGGGGAACAGTCTACGGGCAGTACTTC. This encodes CASSPWGTVYGQYF.

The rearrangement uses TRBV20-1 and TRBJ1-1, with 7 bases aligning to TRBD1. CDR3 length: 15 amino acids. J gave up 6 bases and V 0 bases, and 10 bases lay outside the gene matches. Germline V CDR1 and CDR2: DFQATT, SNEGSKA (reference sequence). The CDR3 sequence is CSARDSHRGVAEAFF. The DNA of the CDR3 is TGCAGTGCTAGAGATTCCCACAGGGGTGTCGCTGAAGCTTTCTTT.

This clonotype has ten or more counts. CDR3: CATQRQGVYEARHSGNTIYF. The CDR3, as DNA: TGTGCCACCCAAAGACAGGGCGTTTATGAAGCCAGACACTCTGGAAACACCATATATTTT. The chain links TRBV10-3 to TRBJ1-3; 7 bases line up with TRBD1. The J segment lost 0 bases and the V segment lost 10 bases, leaving 24 bases of the junction unmatched. CDR3 length: 20 amino acids. Germline V lookup: CDR1 ENHRY, CDR2 SYGVKD.

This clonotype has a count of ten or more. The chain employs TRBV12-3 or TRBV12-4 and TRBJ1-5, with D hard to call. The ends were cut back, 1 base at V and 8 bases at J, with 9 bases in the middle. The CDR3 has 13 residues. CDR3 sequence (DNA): TGTGCCAGCAGTTTAGGCCCTATGGAGCCCCAGCATTTT. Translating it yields CASSLGPMEPQHF.

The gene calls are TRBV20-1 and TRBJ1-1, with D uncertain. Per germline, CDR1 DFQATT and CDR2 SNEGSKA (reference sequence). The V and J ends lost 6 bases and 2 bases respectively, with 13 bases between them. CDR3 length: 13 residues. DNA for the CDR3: TGCAGTGCCCACATGGCAACAAACACTGAAGCTTTCTTT. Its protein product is CSAHMATNTEAFF.

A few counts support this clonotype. CDR3 residues: CASSLATGFSEQYF. As DNA, the CDR3 is TGTGCCAGCAGCTTGGCGACAGGTTTCTCCGAGCAGTACTTC. The chain links TRBV7-3 to TRBJ2-7; TRBD1 is a possible D gene (6 bases). CDR1 and CDR2 from the germline V gene are SGHTA and FQGTGA. Trimming cost V 3 bases and J 6 bases, with 15 bases left between them. The CDR3 runs 14 residues.

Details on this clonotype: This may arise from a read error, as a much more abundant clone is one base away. CDR3 protein: CTTSRERGDPYEQYF. CDR3 DNA sequence: TGTACCACCAGCAGAGAACGGGGGGATCCCTACGAGCAGTACTTC. This sequence joins TRBV15 and TRBJ2-7; 7 nucleotides align to TRBD2. This CDR3 has 15 amino acids. Looked up from germline, CDR1 is LNHNV and CDR2 is YYDKDF (reference sequence).

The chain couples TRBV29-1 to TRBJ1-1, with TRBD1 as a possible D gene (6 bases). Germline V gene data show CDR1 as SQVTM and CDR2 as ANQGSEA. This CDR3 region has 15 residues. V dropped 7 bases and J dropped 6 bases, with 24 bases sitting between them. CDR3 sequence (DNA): TGCAGCGCGCAACCCTTGAGGGGGGTACCGGCTGAAGCTTTCTTT. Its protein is CSAQPLRGVPAEAFF.

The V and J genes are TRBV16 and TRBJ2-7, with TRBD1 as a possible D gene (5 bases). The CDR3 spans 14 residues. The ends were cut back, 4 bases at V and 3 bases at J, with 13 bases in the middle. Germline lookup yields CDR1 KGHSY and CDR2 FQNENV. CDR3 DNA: TGTGCCAGCAGCCCCGCCAGGGCAAACTACGAGCAGTACTTC. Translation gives CASSPARANYEQYF.

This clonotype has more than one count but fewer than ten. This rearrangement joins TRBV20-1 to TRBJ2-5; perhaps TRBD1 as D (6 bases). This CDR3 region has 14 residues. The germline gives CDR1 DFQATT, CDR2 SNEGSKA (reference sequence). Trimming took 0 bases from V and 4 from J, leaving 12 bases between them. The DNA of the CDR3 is TGCAGTGCTAGAGATTTGGTCAGGGGAGAGACCCAGTACTTC. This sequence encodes CSARDLVRGETQYF.

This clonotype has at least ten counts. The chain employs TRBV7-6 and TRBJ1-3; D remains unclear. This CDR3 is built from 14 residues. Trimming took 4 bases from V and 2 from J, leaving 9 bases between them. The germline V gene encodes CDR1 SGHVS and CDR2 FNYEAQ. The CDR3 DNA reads TGTGCCAGCAGCTCCCGCGGGACTGGAAACACCATATATTTT. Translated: CASSSRGTGNTIYF.

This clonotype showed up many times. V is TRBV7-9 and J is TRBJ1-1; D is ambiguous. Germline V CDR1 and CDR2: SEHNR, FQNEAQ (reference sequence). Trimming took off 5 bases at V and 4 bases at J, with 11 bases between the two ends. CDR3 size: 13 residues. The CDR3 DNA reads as TGTGCCAGCAGCGTAGGTAGGGCCACTGAAGCTTTCTTT. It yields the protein CASSVGRATEAFF.

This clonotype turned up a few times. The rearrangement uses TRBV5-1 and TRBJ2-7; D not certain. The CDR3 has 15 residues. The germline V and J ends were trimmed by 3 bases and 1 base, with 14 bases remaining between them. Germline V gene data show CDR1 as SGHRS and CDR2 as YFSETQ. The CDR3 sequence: CASSSQVSRSYEQYF. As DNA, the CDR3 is TGCGCCAGCAGCTCTCAGGTTTCCCGTTCCTACGAGCAGTACTTC.

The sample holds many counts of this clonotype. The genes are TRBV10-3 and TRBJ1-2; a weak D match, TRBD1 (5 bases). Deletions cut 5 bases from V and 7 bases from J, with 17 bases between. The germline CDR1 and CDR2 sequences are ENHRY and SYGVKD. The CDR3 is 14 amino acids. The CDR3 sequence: CAISTGTRHGGYTF. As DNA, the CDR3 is TGTGCCATCAGTACCGGGACCAGGCACGGTGGCTACACCTTC.

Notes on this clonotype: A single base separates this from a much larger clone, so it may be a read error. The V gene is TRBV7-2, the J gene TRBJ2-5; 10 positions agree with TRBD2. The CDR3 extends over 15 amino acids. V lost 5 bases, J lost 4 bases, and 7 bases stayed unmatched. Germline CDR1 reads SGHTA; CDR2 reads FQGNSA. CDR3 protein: CASSVQGLARETQYF. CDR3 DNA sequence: TGTGCCAGCAGCGTCCAGGGACTAGCGAGAGAGACCCAGTACTTC.

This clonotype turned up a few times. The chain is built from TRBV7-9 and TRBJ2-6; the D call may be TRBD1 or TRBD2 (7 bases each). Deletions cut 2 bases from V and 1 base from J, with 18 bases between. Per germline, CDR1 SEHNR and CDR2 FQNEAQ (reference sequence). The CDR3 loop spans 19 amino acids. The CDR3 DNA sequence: TGTGCCAGCAGCTTATCGCGGGGAGGGGGCGCGTCTGGGGCCAACGTCCTGACTTTC. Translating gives CASSLSRGGGASGANVLTF.

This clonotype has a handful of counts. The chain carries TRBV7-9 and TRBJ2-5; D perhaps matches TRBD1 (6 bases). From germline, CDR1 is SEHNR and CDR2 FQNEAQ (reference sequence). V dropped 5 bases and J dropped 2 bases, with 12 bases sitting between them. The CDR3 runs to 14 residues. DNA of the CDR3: TGTGCCAGCAGCCAAGAAGGACAGCAAGAGACCCAGTACTTC. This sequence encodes CASSQEGQQETQYF. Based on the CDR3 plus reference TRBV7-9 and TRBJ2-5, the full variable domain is DTGVSQNPRHKITKRGQNVTFRCDPISEHNRLYWYRQTLGQGPEFLTYFQNEAQLEKSRLLSDRFSAERPKGSFSTLEIQRTEQGDSAMYLCASSQEGQQETQYFGPGTRLLVL.

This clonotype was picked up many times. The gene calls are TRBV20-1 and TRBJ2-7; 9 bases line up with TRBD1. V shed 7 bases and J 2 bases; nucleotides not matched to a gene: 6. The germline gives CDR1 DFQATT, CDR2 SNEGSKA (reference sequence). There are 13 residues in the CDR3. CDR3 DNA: TGCAGTGGCCTGGGACAGGGAGCCTACGAGCAGTACTTC. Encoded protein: CSGLGQGAYEQYF.

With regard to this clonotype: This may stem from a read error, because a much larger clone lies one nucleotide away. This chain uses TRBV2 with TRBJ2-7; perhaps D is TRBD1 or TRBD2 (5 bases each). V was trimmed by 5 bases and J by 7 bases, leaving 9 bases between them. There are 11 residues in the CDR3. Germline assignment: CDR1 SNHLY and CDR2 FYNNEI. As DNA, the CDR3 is TGTGCCAGCAGTTCAGAGGGGGAGCAGTACTTC. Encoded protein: CASSSEGEQYF.